This entry lists 20 T cell receptor beta chains sequenced from one sample in a study of vaccination and CD4 T cells after COVID-19 (dated by TCRdb to between 2022 and 2023). No antigen is known for these receptors. This sample's treatment or condition label indicates: approximately 9-day PBMC culture with coronavirus spike peptide pools or control peptides (ViraFEST assay). Library method: PCR. The reads were generated on an Illumina iSeq 100. DNA from cultured CD4+ T cells was subjected to TCR sequencing with the Oncomine TCR Beta short-read assay at the Johns Hopkins FTIC core. Clones were called with MiXCR by TCRdb after fastp trimmed the public reads at Q25, and only in-frame beta chains were retained. Each CDR3 protein gets just one entry, which takes the most common genes and DNA from the rows behind it. The sample contains fewer than 15,000 distinct CDR3 sequences, about 50% of them found a single time. 9.5% to 15% of the sample is held by the ten biggest clonotypes.

The specimen was CD4+ T cells from blood, cultured in vitro. The receptors come from a human donor who had recovered from COVID-19.

The V call is TRBV20-1, the J call TRBJ2-1, with TRBD2 matching over 11 bases. CDR1 is DFQATT, CDR2 SNEGSKA, per germline (reference sequence). There are 14 residues in the CDR3. With V trimmed by 4 bases and J by 4 bases, 3 bases remained unmatched. The CDR3 nucleotides read TGCAGTGCTAAAGTAGCGGGAGGGTACAATGAGCAGTTCTTC. Protein product: CSAKVAGGYNEQFF.

The V gene is TRBV20-1, the J gene TRBJ2-1; weak D call: TRBD2 (5 bases). V lost 7 bases and J 0 bases, leaving 7 bases between the germline ends. Germline lookup yields CDR1 DFQATT and CDR2 SNEGSKA (reference sequence). The CDR3 contains 12 residues. CDR3 sequence: CSGGSSYNEQFF. The CDR3 DNA reads as TGCAGTGGAGGGAGCTCCTACAATGAGCAGTTCTTC.

The J gene is TRBJ2-7, the V gene TRBV12-3 or TRBV12-4; 8 positions match TRBD2. V lost 6 bases to trimming and J lost 3 bases; unmatched junction nucleotides: 28. The CDR3 loop spans 21 amino acids. In DNA form, the CDR3 reads TGTGCCAGCAGCCTGACCGCCCGGGGGCTCCGGGTAGCGGGACATAACTACGAGCAGTACTTC. Encoded protein: CASSLTARGLRVAGHNYEQYF.

The V call is TRBV20-1, the J call TRBJ2-7; 7 positions agree with TRBD2. J gave up 4 bases and V 3 bases, and 3 bases lay outside the gene matches. The CDR3 loop spans 12 amino acids. CDR1 and CDR2 from the germline V gene are DFQATT and SNEGSKA (reference sequence). The CDR3: CSASGRFYEQYF. As DNA, the CDR3 is TGCAGTGCTAGCGGGAGGTTTTACGAGCAGTACTTC.

The chain couples TRBV6-2 or TRBV6-3 to TRBJ1-1; D might be TRBD1 (5 bases). Trimming cost V 7 bases and J 0 bases, with 18 bases left between them. The CDR3 extends over 16 amino acids. CDR1 and CDR2 (germline): MNHEY, SVGEGT. CDR3 region: CASTDPSGGMNTEAFF. The CDR3, as DNA: TGTGCCAGCACCGACCCTTCCGGGGGAATGAACACTGAAGCTTTCTTT.

V is TRBV27 and J is TRBJ2-7; TRBD1 matches at 7 bases. V lost 4 bases, J lost 6 bases, and 6 bases stayed unmatched. CDR3 length: 13 residues. Germline-derived CDR1 and CDR2 are MNHEY and SMNVEV (reference sequence). The CDR3 region is CASSSTTGFEQYF. CDR3 coding DNA: TGTGCCAGCAGTTCAACGACAGGGTTCGAGCAGTACTTC.

This sequence joins TRBV20-1 and TRBJ2-5; weak D call: TRBD2 (6 bases). The V gene's germline CDR1 is DFQATT and CDR2 SNEGSKA (reference sequence). The CDR3 length is 13 residues. V lost 0 bases, J lost 4 bases, and 9 bases lay in between. The CDR3 bases are TGCAGTGCTAGAGAGATAGCGGTAGAGACCCAGTACTTC. Protein: CSAREIAVETQYF.

The rearrangement uses TRBV20-1 and TRBJ2-1, with unresolved D. With 3 bases removed from V and 0 bases from J, the gap between germline ends came to 18 bases. This CDR3 comprises 17 residues. The germline CDR1 and CDR2 sequences are DFQATT and SNEGSKA (reference sequence). Here the CDR3 DNA reads TGCAGTGCTAGCCCCCTCGTGTGGAGAATCTCCTACAATGAGCAGTTCTTC. Amino acids: CSASPLVWRISYNEQFF.

The rearrangement joins TRBV20-1 to TRBJ1-2; 8 bases line up with TRBD1. Germline V CDR1 and CDR2: DFQATT, SNEGSKA (reference sequence). The CDR3 contains 15 residues. The trim removed 3 bases at V and 4 bases at J, leaving 10 bases unmatched. Written as DNA, the CDR3 is TGCAGTGCTAGCGAACCGGACAGGGAAGGCTATGGCTACACCTTC. Residues: CSASEPDREGYGYTF.

The V call is TRBV14, the J call TRBJ1-2; tentative D call: TRBD1 (5 bases). The germline V and J ends were trimmed by 4 bases and 6 bases, with 15 bases remaining between them. The CDR3 runs to 14 residues. In germline, CDR1 is SGHDN, CDR2 FVKESK. The DNA for the CDR3 is TGTGCCAGCAGCCGTATCCGGGGACGGGATGGCTACACCTTC. This gives the protein CASSRIRGRDGYTF.

This chain joins TRBV20-1 and TRBJ2-7; TRBD1 agrees at 8 bases. J gave up 1 base and V 7 bases, and 6 bases lay outside the gene matches. This CDR3 comprises 13 residues. Germline V CDR1 and CDR2: DFQATT, SNEGSKA (reference sequence). The CDR3 reads CSVGDRQSYEQYF. DNA of the CDR3: TGCAGTGTGGGGGACAGGCAATCCTACGAGCAGTACTTC.

This chain connects TRBV30 to TRBJ1-2, with D uncertain. There are 12 residues in the CDR3. V lost 5 bases, J lost 4 bases, and 11 bases lay in between. Per germline, CDR1 GTSNPN and CDR2 SVGIG (reference sequence). The CDR3 protein is CAWGVGFYGYTF. The CDR3 DNA is TGTGCCTGGGGGGTGGGATTCTATGGCTACACCTTC.

This clonotype occurred a few times. CDR3 protein: CSARVGGDNSPLHF. The CDR3 DNA reads as TGCAGTGCTAGAGTAGGGGGCGATAATTCACCCCTCCACTTT. The V and J genes are TRBV20-1 and TRBJ1-6; TRBD1 matches at 7 bases. Germline values: CDR1 DFQATT, CDR2 SNEGSKA (reference sequence). V was clipped by 1 base and J by 5 bases; unmatched bases: 2. CDR3 size: 14 residues.

V and J are TRBV10-3 and TRBJ1-3; D ambiguous. This CDR3 has 14 residues. Germline loops: CDR1 ENHRY, CDR2 SYGVKD. Trimming removed 0 bases at V and 7 bases at J, with 10 bases between. CDR3 sequence reads: CAISESGSGNTIYF. The CDR3 DNA follows: TGTGCCATCAGTGAGTCGGGGTCCGGGAACACCATATATTTT.

This clonotype was recorded once. One junction end does not reproduce the germline sequence, and a read error may be involved. The chain couples TRBV10-1 to TRBJ2-2, with a tentative D call TRBD2 (5 bases). CDR3 length equals 13 residues. Germline V gene lookup returns CDR1 WNHNN and CDR2 SYGVQD (reference sequence). The CDR3 sequence: CASSESGAGELLF. CDR3 nucleotide sequence: TGCGCCAGCAGTGAGTCGGGCGCCGGGGAGCTGCTTTTT.

By share, this clonotype ranks as medium-sized. V is TRBV20-1 and J is TRBJ2-5; TRBD2 aligns across 7 bases. Germline V lookup: CDR1 DFQATT, CDR2 SNEGSKA (reference sequence). The CDR3 extends over 14 amino acids. The V segment lost 6 bases and the J segment 4 bases; nucleotides outside the gene matches: 11. CDR3 in amino acids: CSAPQRDKGETQYF. For the CDR3, the DNA is TGCAGTGCCCCCCAGCGGGATAAAGGAGAGACCCAGTACTTC.

The chain uses TRBV7-2 and TRBJ2-4; maybe TRBD1 (6 bases). The CDR3 has 17 residues. CDR1 SGHTA and CDR2 FQGNSA come from the germline V gene. Between the trimmed V and J ends, which lost 5 bases and 3 bases, there was a span of 20 bases. Here the CDR3 reads CASSLRWGRDNKNIQYF. DNA of the CDR3: TGTGCCAGCAGCCTCCGATGGGGACGGGACAACAAAAACATTCAGTACTTC.

The chain carries TRBV5-5 and TRBJ1-2, with D maybe TRBD1 (6 bases). The CDR3 has 15 residues. In germline, CDR1 is SGHKS, CDR2 YYEKEE (reference sequence). V was cut by 0 bases and J by 6 bases, with 15 bases left in between. The CDR3 is CASSLELYRVNGYTF. The CDR3 bases are TGTGCCAGCAGCTTGGAATTGTACAGGGTCAATGGCTACACCTTC.

The chain uses TRBV10-3 and TRBJ2-3; TRBD2 matches at 9 bases. Germline V gene lookup returns CDR1 ENHRY and CDR2 SYGVKD. This CDR3 is 16 amino acids long. V shed 2 bases and J 2 bases; nucleotides not matched to a gene: 5. The CDR3 loop reads CAISEGSGRPTDTQYF. The CDR3 region has the DNA TGTGCCATCAGTGAGGGGAGCGGGAGGCCCACAGATACGCAGTATTTT.

The V gene is TRBV20-1, the J gene TRBJ1-4; D unresolved. Germline CDR1 reads DFQATT; CDR2 reads SNEGSKA (reference sequence). This CDR3 spans 14 amino acids. The V and J ends lost 4 bases and 0 bases respectively, with 9 bases between them. The CDR3 DNA reads TGCAGTGCTAATGGGAGACCAACTAATGAAAAACTGTTTTTT. Translation: CSANGRPTNEKLFF.